This T cell receptor beta chain came from a study of T cell responses to AZD1222 COVID-19 vaccine. General observations from the study: Once two AZD1222 doses were given, Spike-specific TCR breadth and depth went up. Donors in the cohort were predominantly white British and more often female, and clonal diversity was possibly underestimated. Every sample of the repertoires postdated the peak T cell response.

TCRdb's table, derived via immunoSEQ multiplex PCR, lists solely in-frame clones and lacks some. In the table there are 100,000 to 150,000 clones, more than 70% of which are singletons. Germline loops: CDR1 SEHNR, CDR2 FQNEAQ (reference sequence). This CDR3 spans 15 amino acids. V lost 5 bases, J lost 6 bases, and 9 bases stayed unmatched. Comment on this clone: The target antigen is unknown.

This sequence originates from an adult in good health. The chain combines TRBV7-9 with TRBJ1-2; TRBD1 aligns across 10 bases. The material was peripheral blood, obtained on day 0 of AZD1222 vaccination. The DNA of the CDR3 is TGTGCCAGCAGCCTTCGACGACAGGGGGCGGATGGCTACACCTTC. Its protein is CASSLRRQGADGYTF.